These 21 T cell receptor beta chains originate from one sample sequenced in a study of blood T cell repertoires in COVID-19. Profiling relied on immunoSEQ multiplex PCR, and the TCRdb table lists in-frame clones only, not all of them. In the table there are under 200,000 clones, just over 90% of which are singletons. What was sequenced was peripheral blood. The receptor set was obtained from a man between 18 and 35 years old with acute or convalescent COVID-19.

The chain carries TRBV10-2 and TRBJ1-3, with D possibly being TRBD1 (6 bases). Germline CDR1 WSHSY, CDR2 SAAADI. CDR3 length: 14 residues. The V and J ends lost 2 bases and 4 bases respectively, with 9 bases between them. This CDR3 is CASSEAGDGNTIYF. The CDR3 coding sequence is TGCGCCAGCAGTGAGGCAGGGGACGGAAACACCATATATTTT.

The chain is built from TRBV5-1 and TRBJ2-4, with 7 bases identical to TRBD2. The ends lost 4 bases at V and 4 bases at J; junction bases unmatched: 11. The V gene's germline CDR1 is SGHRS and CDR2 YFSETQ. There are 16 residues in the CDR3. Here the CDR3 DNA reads TGCGCCAGCAGCGAGGGTGCGGGAGCAACAAAAAACATTCAGTACTTC. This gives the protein CASSEGAGATKNIQYF.

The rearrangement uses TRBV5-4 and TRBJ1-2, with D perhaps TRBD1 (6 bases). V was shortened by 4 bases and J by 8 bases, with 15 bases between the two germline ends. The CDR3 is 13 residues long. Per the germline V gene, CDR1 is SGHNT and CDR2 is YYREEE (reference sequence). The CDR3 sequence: CASSLQGPGGYTF. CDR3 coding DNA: TGTGCCAGCAGCCTACAGGGCCCTGGCGGCTACACCTTC.

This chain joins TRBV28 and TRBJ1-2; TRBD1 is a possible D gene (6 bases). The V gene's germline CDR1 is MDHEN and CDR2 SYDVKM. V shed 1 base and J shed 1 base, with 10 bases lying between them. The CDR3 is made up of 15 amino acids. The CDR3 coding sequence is TGTGCCAGCAGTTTATCTGGGGGCAGTAACTATGGCTACACCTTC. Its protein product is CASSLSGGSNYGYTF.

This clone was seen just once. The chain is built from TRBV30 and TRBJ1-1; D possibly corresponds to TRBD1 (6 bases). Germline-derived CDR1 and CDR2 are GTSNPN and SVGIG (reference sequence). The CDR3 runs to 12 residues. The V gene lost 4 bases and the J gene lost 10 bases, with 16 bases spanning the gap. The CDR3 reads CAWTLGALGAFF. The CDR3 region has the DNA TGTGCCTGGACCCTGGGGGCTTTAGGAGCTTTCTTT.

The CDR3 DNA reads as TGTGCCAGCAGTGAAACGATGGGGGCAGGCTCTAATGAAAAACTGTTTTTT. Residues: CASSETMGAGSNEKLFF. The chain combines TRBV6-1 with TRBJ1-4, with D possibly matching TRBD1 (6 bases). Deletions cut 2 bases from V and 3 bases from J, with 16 bases between. The CDR3 is made up of 17 amino acids. Looked up from germline, CDR1 is MNHNS and CDR2 is SASEGT.

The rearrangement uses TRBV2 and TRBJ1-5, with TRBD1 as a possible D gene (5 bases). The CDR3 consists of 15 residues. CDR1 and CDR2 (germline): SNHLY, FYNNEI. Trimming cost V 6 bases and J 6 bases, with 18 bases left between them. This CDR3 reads CASSGPGGGGQPQHF. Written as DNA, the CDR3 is TGTGCCAGCAGCGGCCCTGGGGGGGGAGGTCAGCCCCAGCATTTT.

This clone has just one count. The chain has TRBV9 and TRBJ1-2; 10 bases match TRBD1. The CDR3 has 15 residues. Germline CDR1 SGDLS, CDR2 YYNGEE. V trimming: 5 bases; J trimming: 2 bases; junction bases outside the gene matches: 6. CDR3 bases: TGTGCCAGCAGGACCAAGGGACAGGGGAACTATGGCTACACCTTC. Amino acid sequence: CASRTKGQGNYGYTF.

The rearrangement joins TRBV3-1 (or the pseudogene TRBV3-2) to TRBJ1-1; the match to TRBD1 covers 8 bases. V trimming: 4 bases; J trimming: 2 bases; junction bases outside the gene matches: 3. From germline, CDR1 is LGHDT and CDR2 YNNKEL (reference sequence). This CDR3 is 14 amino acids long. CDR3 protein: CASSRGTGNTEAFF. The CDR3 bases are TGTGCCAGCAGCCGAGGGACAGGCAACACTGAAGCTTTCTTT.

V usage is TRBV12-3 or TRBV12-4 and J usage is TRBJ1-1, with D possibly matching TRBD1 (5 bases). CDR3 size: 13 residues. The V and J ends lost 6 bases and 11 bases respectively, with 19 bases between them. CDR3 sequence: CASSHDRRREAFF. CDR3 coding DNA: TGTGCCAGCAGCCACGACAGAAGGCGCGAGGCTTTCTTT.

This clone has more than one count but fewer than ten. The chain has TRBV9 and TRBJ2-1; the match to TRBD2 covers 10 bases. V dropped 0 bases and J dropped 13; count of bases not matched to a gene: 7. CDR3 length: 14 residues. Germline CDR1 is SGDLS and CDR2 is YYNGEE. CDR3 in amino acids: CASSVDPASGGQFF. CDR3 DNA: TGTGCCAGCAGCGTAGACCCCGCTAGCGGGGGCCAGTTCTTC.

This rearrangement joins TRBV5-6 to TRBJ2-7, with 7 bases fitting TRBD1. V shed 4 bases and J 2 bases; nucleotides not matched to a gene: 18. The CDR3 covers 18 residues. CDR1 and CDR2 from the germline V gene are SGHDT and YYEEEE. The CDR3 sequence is CASSRDPFRGSFPYEQYF. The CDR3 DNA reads TGTGCCAGCAGCCGAGACCCCTTCAGGGGGTCATTTCCCTACGAGCAGTACTTC.

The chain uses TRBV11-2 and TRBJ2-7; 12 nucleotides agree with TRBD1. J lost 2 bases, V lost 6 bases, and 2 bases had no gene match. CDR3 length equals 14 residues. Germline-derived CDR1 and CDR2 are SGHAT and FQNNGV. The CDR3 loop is CASRGTGGAYEQYF. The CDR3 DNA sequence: TGTGCCAGCAGGGGGACAGGGGGCGCCTACGAGCAGTACTTC.

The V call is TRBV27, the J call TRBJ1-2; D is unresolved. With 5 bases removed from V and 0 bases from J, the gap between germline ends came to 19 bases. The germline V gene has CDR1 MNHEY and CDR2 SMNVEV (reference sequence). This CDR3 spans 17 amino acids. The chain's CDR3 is CASSTLWEGESNYGYTF. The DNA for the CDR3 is TGTGCCAGCAGTACACTTTGGGAGGGCGAATCTAACTATGGCTACACCTTC.

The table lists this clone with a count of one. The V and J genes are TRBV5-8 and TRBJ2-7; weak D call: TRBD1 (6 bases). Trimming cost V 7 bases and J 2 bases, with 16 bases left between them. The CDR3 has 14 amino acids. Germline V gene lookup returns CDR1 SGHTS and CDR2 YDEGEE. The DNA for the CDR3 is TGTGCCAGCCCTCGCAGGGGTCTCCCCTACGAGCAGTACTTC. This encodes CASPRRGLPYEQYF. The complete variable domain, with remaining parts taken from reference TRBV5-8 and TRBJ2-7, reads EAGVTQSPTHLIKTRGQQATLRCSPISGHTSVYWYQQALGLGLQFLLWYDEGEERNRGNFPPRFSGRQFPNYSSELNVNALELEDSALYLCASPRRGLPYEQYFGPGTRLTVT.

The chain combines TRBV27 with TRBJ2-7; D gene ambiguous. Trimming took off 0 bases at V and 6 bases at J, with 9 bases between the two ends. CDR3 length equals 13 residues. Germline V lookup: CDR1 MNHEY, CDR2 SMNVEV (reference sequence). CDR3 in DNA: TGTGCCAGCAGTTTATCGGCTAGGAGCGAGCAGTACTTC. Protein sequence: CASSLSARSEQYF.

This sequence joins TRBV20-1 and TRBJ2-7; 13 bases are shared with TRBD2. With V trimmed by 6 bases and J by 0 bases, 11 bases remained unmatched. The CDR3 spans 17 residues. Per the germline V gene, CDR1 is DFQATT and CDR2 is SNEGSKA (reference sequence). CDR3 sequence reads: CSASVLAGGYHSYEQYF. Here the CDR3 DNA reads TGCAGTGCCAGTGTACTAGCGGGAGGGTACCACTCCTACGAGCAGTACTTC.

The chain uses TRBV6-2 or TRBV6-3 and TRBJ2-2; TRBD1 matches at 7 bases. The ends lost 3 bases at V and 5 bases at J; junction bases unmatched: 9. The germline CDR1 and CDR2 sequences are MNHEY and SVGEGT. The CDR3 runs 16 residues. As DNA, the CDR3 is TGTGCCAGCAGTTATAGGGGGCCTATTGTAACCGGGGAGCTGTTTTTT. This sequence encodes CASSYRGPIVTGELFF.

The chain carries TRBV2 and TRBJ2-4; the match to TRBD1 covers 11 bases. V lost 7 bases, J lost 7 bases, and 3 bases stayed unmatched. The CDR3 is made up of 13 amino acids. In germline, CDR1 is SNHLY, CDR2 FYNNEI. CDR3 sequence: CASKDRGRNIQYF. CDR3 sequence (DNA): TGTGCCAGCAAGGACAGGGGGCGGAACATTCAGTACTTC. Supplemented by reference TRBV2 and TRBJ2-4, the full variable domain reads EPEVTQTPSHQVTQMGQEVILRCVPISNHLYFYWYRQILGQKVEFLVSFYNNEISEKSEIFDDQFSVERPDGSNFTLKIRSTKLEDSAMYFCASKDRGRNIQYFGAGTRLSVL.

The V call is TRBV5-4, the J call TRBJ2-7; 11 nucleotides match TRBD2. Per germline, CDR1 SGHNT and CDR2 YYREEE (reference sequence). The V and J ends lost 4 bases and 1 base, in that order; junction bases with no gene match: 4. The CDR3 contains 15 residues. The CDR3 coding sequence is TGTGCCAGCAGCCCTACTAGCGGGGGATCCTACGAGCAGTACTTC. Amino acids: CASSPTSGGSYEQYF.

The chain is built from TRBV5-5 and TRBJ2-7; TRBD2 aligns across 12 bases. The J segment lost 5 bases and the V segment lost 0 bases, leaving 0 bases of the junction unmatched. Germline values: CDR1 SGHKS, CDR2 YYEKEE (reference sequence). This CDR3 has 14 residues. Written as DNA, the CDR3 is TGTGCCAGCAGCTTGGGACTAGCGGGAGACGAGCAGTACTTC. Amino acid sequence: CASSLGLAGDEQYF.